One and the same sample provided the 21 T cell receptor beta chains below, sequenced in a study of T cell responses to AZD1222 COVID-19 vaccine. Some clones are missing from TCRdb's copy, which holds only in-frame ones; the method was immunoSEQ multiplex PCR. The sample lists 150,000 to 200,000 clones, 92% occurring once. The sample consisted of peripheral blood, taken 28 days after the second AZD1222 dose. These receptors were taken from an adult who received the AZD1222 COVID-19 vaccine.

The chain joins TRBV7-6 to TRBJ2-4; D unresolved. The V end lost 5 bases, the J end lost 3 bases, and 5 bases lay between the germline ends. The CDR3 is 12 amino acids. Germline loops: CDR1 SGHVS, CDR2 FNYEAQ. The CDR3 coding sequence is TGTGCCAGCAGCCCAGGCAAAAACATTCAGTACTTC. Its protein product is CASSPGKNIQYF.

The rearrangement uses TRBV19 and TRBJ1-5, with unresolved D. V was clipped by 1 base and J by 0 bases, with 4 bases between them. Germline V gene data show CDR1 as LNHDA and CDR2 as SQIVND (reference sequence). The CDR3 contains 14 residues. The CDR3, as DNA: TGTGCCAGTAGTATAGCTGGTAGCAATCAGCCCCAGCATTTT. Protein sequence: CASSIAGSNQPQHF.

The chain employs TRBV2 and TRBJ2-4; the match to TRBD2 covers 16 bases. CDR3 length: 17 residues. V was pared by 3 bases and J by 8 bases, with 7 bases of the junction left unmatched. Per germline, CDR1 SNHLY and CDR2 FYNNEI. The CDR3 is CASSDPGTSGGADIQYF. The CDR3 DNA sequence: TGTGCCAGCAGTGACCCAGGGACTAGCGGGGGGGCAGACATTCAGTACTTC.

This clone appeared once. The chain recombines TRBV19 with TRBJ2-7; TRBD2 matches at 8 bases. This CDR3 contains 16 residues. Germline trimming cut 4 bases from V and 2 bases from J; bases unmatched to any gene: 10. From germline, CDR1 is LNHDA and CDR2 SQIVND (reference sequence). The CDR3 DNA sequence: TGTGCCAGTAGTACACGAAGTAGCGGGACCGCCTACGAGCAGTACTTC. Encoded protein: CASSTRSSGTAYEQYF.

This chain connects TRBV19 to TRBJ1-1; D is uncertain. This CDR3 is 13 amino acids long. The germline gives CDR1 LNHDA, CDR2 SQIVND (reference sequence). V was pared by 6 bases and J by 4 bases, with 12 bases between. CDR3 residues: CASRARGSTEAFF. The CDR3 nucleotides read TGTGCCAGTAGAGCCCGAGGGTCCACTGAAGCTTTCTTT.

This clone was recorded once. The gene calls are TRBV18 and TRBJ1-5; no firm D call. CDR3 size: 12 residues. V dropped 2 bases and J dropped 9 bases, with 8 bases sitting between them. The germline V gene encodes CDR1 KGHSH and CDR2 LQKENI. The CDR3 reads CASSPERPPQHF. CDR3 coding DNA: TGTGCCAGCTCACCAGAGAGGCCGCCCCAGCATTTT.

This clone appeared a few times. J is TRBJ1-2 and V is TRBV19; 7 positions match TRBD1. Germline trimming cut 8 bases from V and 6 bases from J; bases unmatched to any gene: 6. This CDR3 comprises 12 residues. Germline CDR1 is LNHDA and CDR2 is SQIVND (reference sequence). As DNA, the CDR3 is TGTGCCAGTCTTACAGGGGCGGATGGCTACACCTTC. Translation: CASLTGADGYTF. Using reference TRBV19 and TRBJ1-2 for the parts outside the CDR3, the full variable domain is DGGITQSPKYLFRKEGQNVTLSCEQNLNHDAMYWYRQDPGQGLRLIYYSQIVNDFQKGDIAEGYSVSREKKESFPLTVTSAQKNPTAFYLCASLTGADGYTFGSGTRLTVV.

The rearrangement joins TRBV6-5 to TRBJ2-3; D remains ambiguous. Looked up from germline, CDR1 is MNHEY and CDR2 is SVGAGI. V was pared by 2 bases and J by 2 bases, with 8 bases between. The CDR3 contains 14 residues. DNA of the CDR3: TGTGCCAGCAGTTACGGATTTAACACAGATACGCAGTATTTT. The encoded protein is CASSYGFNTDTQYF.

This chain connects TRBV7-3 to TRBJ2-3; 7 bases agree with TRBD1. The germline V gene has CDR1 SGHTA and CDR2 FQGTGA. J gave up 6 bases and V 2 bases, and 5 bases lay outside the gene matches. The CDR3 spans 14 residues. The CDR3 region is CASSLGTVTDTQYF. CDR3 nucleotides: TGTGCCAGCAGCTTAGGGACAGTCACTGATACGCAGTATTTT.

This sequence joins TRBV10-2 and TRBJ2-7; D ambiguous. The germline V gene has CDR1 WSHSY and CDR2 SAAADI. Trimming pared 3 bases from V and 3 bases from J, leaving 6 bases between. The CDR3 loop spans 12 amino acids. Here the CDR3 reads CASSDPHYEQYF. The DNA for the CDR3 is TGCGCCAGCAGTGATCCCCACTACGAGCAGTACTTC.

The rearrangement joins TRBV7-8 to TRBJ1-3; no clear D. This CDR3 comprises 14 residues. The germline V and J ends were trimmed by 7 bases and 6 bases, with 16 bases remaining between them. Germline V gene lookup returns CDR1 SGHVS and CDR2 FQNEAQ. The CDR3 region has the DNA TGTGCCAGCATCTCCCCCAGCGGTAAAAACACCATATATTTT. It codes for CASISPSGKNTIYF.

V gene TRBV20-1 combines with J gene TRBJ1-1, with D perhaps TRBD1 (5 bases). The V and J ends lost 6 bases and 2 bases respectively, with 7 bases between them. The CDR3 has 11 residues. The germline gives CDR1 DFQATT, CDR2 SNEGSKA (reference sequence). Here the CDR3 reads CSAQGNTEAFF. CDR3 bases: TGCAGTGCCCAGGGAAACACTGAAGCTTTCTTT.

V usage is TRBV5-1 and J usage is TRBJ2-5; the match to TRBD2 covers 10 bases. In germline, CDR1 is SGHRS, CDR2 YFSETQ. CDR3 length: 17 amino acids. Germline trimming cut 1 base from V and 5 bases from J; bases unmatched to any gene: 11. For the CDR3, the DNA is TGCGCCAGCAGCTTGAACAATCCTAGCGGGGGACGGGAGACCCAGTACTTC. It is translated as CASSLNNPSGGRETQYF.

The chain is built from TRBV2 and TRBJ1-1; 8 positions agree with TRBD1. V gave up 6 bases and J gave up 2 bases; unmatched junction bases: 8. This CDR3 is 15 amino acids long. From germline, CDR1 is SNHLY and CDR2 FYNNEI. The CDR3 is CASSPGQGQNTEAFF. In DNA, the CDR3 is TGTGCCAGCAGCCCCGGACAGGGCCAAAACACTGAAGCTTTCTTT. The full variable domain, with the rest looked up from reference TRBV2 and TRBJ1-1, is EPEVTQTPSHQVTQMGQEVILRCVPISNHLYFYWYRQILGQKVEFLVSFYNNEISEKSEIFDDQFSVERPDGSNFTLKIRSTKLEDSAMYFCASSPGQGQNTEAFFGQGTRLTVV.

This CDR3 reads CASTTGGLIGYTF. CDR3 coding DNA: TGTGCCAGCACCACGGGGGGGCTGATTGGCTACACCTTC. The chain links TRBV6-5 to TRBJ1-2; D is possibly TRBD1 (6 bases). Trimming removed 7 bases at V and 7 bases at J, with 16 bases between. The CDR3 loop spans 13 amino acids. From germline, CDR1 is MNHEY and CDR2 SVGAGI.

The chain has TRBV7-9 and TRBJ1-2, with 8 bases identical to TRBD1. V gave up 1 base and J gave up 9 bases; unmatched junction bases: 10. CDR1 is SEHNR and CDR2 is FQNEAQ in the germline V gene (reference sequence). CDR3 length: 15 residues. CDR3: CASSLGLDRDGSYTF. The CDR3 bases are TGTGCCAGCAGCTTAGGACTGGACAGGGACGGTAGCTACACCTTC. The whole variable domain, filled in from reference TRBV7-9 and TRBJ1-2, reads DTGVSQNPRHKITKRGQNVTFRCDPISEHNRLYWYRQTLGQGPEFLTYFQNEAQLEKSRLLSDRFSAERPKGSFSTLEIQRTEQGDSAMYLCASSLGLDRDGSYTFGSGTRLTVV.

The V gene is TRBV30, the J gene TRBJ2-5; D ambiguous. Between the trimmed V and J ends, which lost 7 bases and 1 base, there was a span of 10 bases. The CDR3 loop spans 12 amino acids. CDR1 and CDR2 (germline): GTSNPN, SVGIG (reference sequence). The CDR3 DNA follows: TGTGCCTCGACCCGTCCCCAAGAGACCCAGTACTTC. This encodes CASTRPQETQYF.

The V call is TRBV5-6, the J call TRBJ1-1; D remains unclear. Trimming stripped 6 bases from V and 1 base from J, with 16 bases between. From germline, CDR1 is SGHDT and CDR2 YYEEEE. The CDR3 length is 15 residues. For the CDR3, the DNA is TGTGCCAGCATCGTGGGGAACGGCGAGAACACTGAAGCTTTCTTT. This sequence encodes CASIVGNGENTEAFF.

The chain combines TRBV19 with TRBJ1-5, with 8 bases that match TRBD1. V shed 5 bases, J shed 6 bases, and the junction held 6 bases outside the gene matches. This CDR3 comprises 14 residues. Germline values: CDR1 LNHDA, CDR2 SQIVND (reference sequence). CDR3 in DNA: TGTGCCAGTAGTGTCGACAGGGGACGTCAGCCCCAGCATTTT. Residues: CASSVDRGRQPQHF.

V is TRBV5-1 and J is TRBJ1-1; possible D gene TRBD1, 6 bases. CDR3 size: 15 residues. Trimming removed 6 bases at V and 0 bases at J, with 15 bases between. CDR1 is SGHRS, CDR2 YFSETQ, per germline. The CDR3 coding sequence is TGCGCCAGCACAGCTTATCAGGGGCTGAACACTGAAGCTTTCTTT. Residues: CASTAYQGLNTEAFF.

This sequence joins TRBV21-1 and TRBJ2-3; TRBD1, the table's D call, was not compared with the DNA. TRBV21-1 is a pseudogene. The CDR3 totals 17 residues. CDR3 protein: CASSKESRADFIDTQYF. CDR3 nucleotides: TGTGCCAGCAGCAAAGAATCCAGGGCGGATTTCATAGATACGCAGTATTTT.